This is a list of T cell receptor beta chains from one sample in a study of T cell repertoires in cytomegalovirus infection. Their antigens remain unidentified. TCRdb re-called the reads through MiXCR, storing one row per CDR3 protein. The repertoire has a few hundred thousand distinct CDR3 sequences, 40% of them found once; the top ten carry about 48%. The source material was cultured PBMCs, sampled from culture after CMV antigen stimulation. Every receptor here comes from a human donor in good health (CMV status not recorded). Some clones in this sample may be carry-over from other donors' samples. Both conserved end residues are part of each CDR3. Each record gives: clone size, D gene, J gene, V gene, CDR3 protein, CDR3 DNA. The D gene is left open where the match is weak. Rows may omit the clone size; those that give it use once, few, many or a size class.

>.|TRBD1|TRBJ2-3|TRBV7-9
CASSFGQGAPADTQYF
TGTGCCAGCAGCTTCGGACAGGGTGCCCCCGCAGATACGCAGTATTTT
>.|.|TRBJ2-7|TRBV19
CASSIAPGNYEQYF
TGTGCCAGTAGTATAGCCCCGGGCAACTACGAGCAGTACTTC
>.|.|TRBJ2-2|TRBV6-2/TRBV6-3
CASTLGTHSPGELFF
TGTGCCAGCACTCTGGGAACCCACTCACCCGGGGAGCTGTTTTTT
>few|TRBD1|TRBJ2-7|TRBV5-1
CASSQGQAEGLEQYF
TGCGCCAGCAGCCAGGGACAGGCTGAGGGCCTCGAGCAGTACTTC
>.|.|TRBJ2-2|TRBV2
CASKGQENTGELFF
TGTGCCAGCAAAGGACAAGAGAACACCGGGGAGCTGTTTTTT
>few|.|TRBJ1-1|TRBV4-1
CASRTLSGNTEAFF
TGCGCCAGTCGGACCCTCTCGGGGAACACTGAAGCTTTCTTT
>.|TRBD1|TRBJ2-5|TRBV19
CASDLKDRGFQETQYF
TGTGCCAGTGATTTGAAGGACAGGGGTTTCCAAGAGACCCAGTACTTC
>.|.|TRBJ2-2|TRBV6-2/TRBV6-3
CASGLRNTGELFF
TGTGCCAGCGGGCTCAGGAACACCGGGGAGCTGTTTTTT
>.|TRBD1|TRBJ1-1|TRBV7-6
CASSETGRNYTEAFF
TGTGCCAGCAGCGAGACAGGGAGAAACTACACTGAAGCTTTCTTT
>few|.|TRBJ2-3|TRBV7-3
CASSPNRLGTDTQYF
TGTGCCAGCAGCCCAAACCGACTCGGCACAGATACGCAGTATTTT
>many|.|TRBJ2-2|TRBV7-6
CASSSTSGAGGELFF
TGTGCCAGCAGCTCTACCTCTGGGGCTGGCGGGGAGCTGTTTTTT
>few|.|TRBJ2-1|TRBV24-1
CATSDLTSSYNEQFF
TGTGCCACCAGTGATTTGACTAGCTCCTACAATGAGCAGTTCTTC
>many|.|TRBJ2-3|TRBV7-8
CASSLPGSVGDTQYF
TGTGCCAGCAGCTTGCCAGGTTCGGTCGGAGATACGCAGTATTTT
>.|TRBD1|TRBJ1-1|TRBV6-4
CASRGDRGPVAEAFF
TGTGCCAGCAGGGGGGACAGGGGGCCCGTGGCTGAAGCTTTCTTT
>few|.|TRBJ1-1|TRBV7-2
CASSRPPGGIEAFF
TGTGCCAGCAGCCGCCCCCCGGGAGGAATTGAAGCTTTCTTT
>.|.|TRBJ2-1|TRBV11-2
CASSRTNGGPIHNEQFF
TGTGCCAGCAGCCGCACCAATGGGGGACCAATCCACAATGAGCAGTTCTTC
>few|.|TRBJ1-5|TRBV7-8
CASSLEGGVYSNQPQHF
TGTGCCAGCAGCTTAGAGGGAGGTGTGTATAGCAATCAGCCCCAGCATTTT
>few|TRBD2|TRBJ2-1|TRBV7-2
CASSFWVAVGTGGTYEQFF
TGTGCCAGCAGCTTCTGGGTGGCTGTGGGAACGGGAGGGACTTATGAGCAGTTCTTC
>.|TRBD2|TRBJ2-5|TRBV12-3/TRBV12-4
CASIGGGETQYF
TGTGCCAGCATTGGCGGGGGAGAGACTCAGTACTTC
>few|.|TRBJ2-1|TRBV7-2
CASSVGLDNEQFF
TGTGCCAGCAGCGTCGGACTTGACAATGAGCAGTTCTTC
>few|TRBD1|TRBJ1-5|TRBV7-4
CASSTTTGTGANQPQHF
TGTGCCAGCAGCACGACGACCGGGACAGGGGCCAATCAGCCCCAGCATTTT
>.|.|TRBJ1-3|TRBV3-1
CASYGGNTIYF
TGTGCCAGCTATGGGGGAAACACCATATATTTT
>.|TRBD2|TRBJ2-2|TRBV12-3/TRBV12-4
CASTPWGGDTGELFF
TGTGCCAGCACCCCGTGGGGGGGGGACACCGGGGAGCTGTTTTTT
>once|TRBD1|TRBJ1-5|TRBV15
CATSRDPGGGDQPQHF
TGTGCCACCAGCAGAGATCCAGGGGGGGGAGATCAGCCCCAGCATTTT
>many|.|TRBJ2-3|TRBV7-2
CASSPGTFTDTQYF
TGTGCCAGCAGCCCCGGGACTTTCACAGATACGCAGTATTTT
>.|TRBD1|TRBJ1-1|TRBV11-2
CASSLSDRGSWMNTEAFF
TGTGCCAGCAGCTTATCCGACAGGGGGAGTTGGATGAACACTGAAGCTTTCTTT
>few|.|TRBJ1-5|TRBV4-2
CASSQDLGTPVFQPQHF
TGTGCCAGCAGCCAAGATCTTGGGACGCCGGTCTTTCAGCCCCAGCATTTT
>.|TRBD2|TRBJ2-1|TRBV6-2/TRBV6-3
CASRKPGGGYNEQFF
TGTGCCAGCCGAAAGCCCGGGGGGGGCTACAATGAGCAGTTCTTC
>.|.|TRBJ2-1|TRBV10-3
CAISVGVPEDGEQFF
TGTGCCATCAGTGTTGGGGTGCCCGAGGACGGTGAGCAGTTCTTC
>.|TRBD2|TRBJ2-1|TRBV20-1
CSATPEVAGGRSSYNEQFF
TGCAGTGCTACCCCGGAAGTAGCGGGAGGCAGGAGCTCCTACAATGAGCAGTTCTTC
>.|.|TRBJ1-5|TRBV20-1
CSAGGATYSNQPQHF
TGCAGTGCGGGGGGGGCCACCTATAGCAATCAGCCCCAGCATTTT
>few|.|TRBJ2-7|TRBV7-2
CASSLRPRYEQYF
TGTGCCAGCAGCTTACGCCCTCGCTACGAGCAGTACTTC
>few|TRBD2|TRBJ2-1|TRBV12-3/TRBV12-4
CASSSGTRWYEQFF
TGTGCCAGCAGTTCCGGGACTAGATGGTATGAGCAGTTCTTC
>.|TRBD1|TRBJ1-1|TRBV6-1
CASNEMTGPVLWAFF
TGTGCCAGCAACGAGATGACAGGGCCCGTCCTGTGGGCTTTCTTT
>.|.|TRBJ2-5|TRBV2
CASRAGGSQETQYF
TGTGCCAGCAGGGCCGGGGGATCCCAAGAGACCCAGTACTTC
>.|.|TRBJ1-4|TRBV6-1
CASSERAGYEKLFF
TGTGCCAGCAGTGAACGGGCAGGGTATGAAAAACTGTTTTTT
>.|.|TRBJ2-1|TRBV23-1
CASSPQVNEQFF
TGCGCCAGCAGTCCACAGGTCAATGAGCAGTTCTTC
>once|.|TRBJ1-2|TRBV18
CASSPGEDYGYTF
TGTGCCAGCTCACCCGGCGAGGACTATGGCTACACCTTC
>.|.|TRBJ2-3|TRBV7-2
CASTSGLPTDTQYF
TGTGCCAGCACCTCCGGTTTACCCACAGATACGCAGTATTTT
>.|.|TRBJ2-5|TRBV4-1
CASSQEWGRRYQETQYF
TGCGCCAGCAGCCAAGAATGGGGGAGAAGGTACCAAGAGACCCAGTACTTC
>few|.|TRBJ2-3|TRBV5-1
CASSFQFSAGGDTQYF
TGCGCCAGCAGCTTTCAGTTTTCGGCGGGTGGAGATACGCAGTATTTT
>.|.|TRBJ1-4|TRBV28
CASTGWPEKLFF
TGTGCCAGCACTGGGTGGCCCGAAAAACTGTTTTTT
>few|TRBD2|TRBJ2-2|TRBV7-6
CASSLARGLAGGELFF
TGTGCCAGCAGCTTAGCGAGAGGACTAGCCGGCGGGGAGCTGTTTTTT
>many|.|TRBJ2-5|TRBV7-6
CASSPIASHETQYF
TGTGCCAGCAGCCCTATCGCTAGCCACGAGACCCAGTACTTC
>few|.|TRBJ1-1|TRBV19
CASSYRLTSGPTNTEAFF
TGTGCCAGTAGTTATCGCCTAACCTCCGGACCGACGAACACTGAAGCTTTCTTT
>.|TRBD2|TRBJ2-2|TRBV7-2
CASSLSGARNTGELFF
TGTGCCAGCAGCTTAAGCGGGGCAAGGAACACCGGGGAGCTGTTTTTT
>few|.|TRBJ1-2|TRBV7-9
CASSRVGNYGYTF
TGTGCCAGCAGCCGCGTGGGGAACTATGGCTACACCTTC
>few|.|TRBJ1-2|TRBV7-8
CASSLGRDTLVYGYTF
TGTGCCAGCAGCCTGGGGAGGGACACTCTTGTCTATGGCTACACCTTC
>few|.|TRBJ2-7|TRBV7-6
CASSLGIYYEQYF
TGTGCCAGCAGCTTAGGTATCTACTACGAGCAGTACTTC
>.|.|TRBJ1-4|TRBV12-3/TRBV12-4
CASSLSQSNEKLFF
TGTGCCAGCAGTTTGAGTCAGTCAAATGAAAAACTGTTTTTT
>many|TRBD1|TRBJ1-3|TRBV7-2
CASSPSRLLTGGNTIYF
TGTGCCAGCAGCCCATCCAGATTACTGACAGGGGGAAACACCATATATTTT
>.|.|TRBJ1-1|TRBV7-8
CASSLVRQGNTEAFF
TGTGCCAGCAGCTTAGTACGGCAGGGGAACACTGAAGCTTTCTTT
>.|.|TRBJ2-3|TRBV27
CASSPAGTIDTDTQYF
TGTGCCAGCAGTCCAGCCGGGACAATCGACACAGATACGCAGTATTTT